This TCR beta chain comes out of a study of T-cell memory formation after mild COVID-19. For the study at large: For the most part, TCR clusters were specific to one donor.

Overall study findings and caveats: Some clones that responded were present in memory (sampled pre-infection), which suggests cross-reactive memory joined.

This clonotype was observed a handful of times. Antigen: not known. Constant-segment-primed 5'RACE gave TCR alpha and TCR beta cDNA libraries with sample barcodes and UMIs. TCRdb reprocessed the 5' RACE reads via MiXCR and lists one record per CDR3 protein. The sample holds about 100,000 distinct CDR3 sequences, around 10% seen once. V lost 6 bases, J lost 2 bases, and 13 bases stayed unmatched. This CDR3 region has 16 residues. CDR1 and CDR2 (germline): SGHRS, YFSETQ. The origin of this receptor is a man younger than 30 who had mild COVID-19 (a few samples of this study predate the infection). Cell type and time point are not known. The chain couples TRBV5-1 to TRBJ1-1; 7 bases fit TRBD1. Sequencing was performed on PBMCs or a T cell subset sorted from them (not recorded which). CDR3 bases: TGCGCCAGCATTCCGGGCGCAGGGGGTCGAAACACTGAAGCTTTCTTT. It is translated as CASIPGAGGRNTEAFF.